Below, 22 T cell receptor beta chains from the same sample are listed, as sequenced in a study of blood T cell repertoires in COVID-19. Only in-frame clones appear in the TCRdb table, and some are missing; sequencing was by immunoSEQ multiplex PCR. Of 60,000 to 85,000 clones detected, about four fifths appear once; the ten largest clones hold more than 15%. The sample consisted of peripheral blood. The receptors come from an older woman with acute or convalescent COVID-19.

The chain links TRBV29-1 to TRBJ2-7, with 9 nucleotides matching TRBD2. Germline CDR1 reads SQVTM; CDR2 reads ANQGSEA. The CDR3 runs to 12 residues. V was clipped by 4 bases and J by 7 bases; unmatched bases: 5. CDR3 in amino acids: CSVVVTSGEQYV. The CDR3 DNA is TGCAGCGTTGTGGTGACTAGCGGAGAGCAGTACGTC.

The chain carries TRBV6-5 and TRBJ2-1; 7 bases are shared with TRBD2. The CDR3 runs to 12 residues. CDR1 is MNHEY and CDR2 is SVGAGI in the germline V gene. V dropped 6 bases and J dropped 8; count of bases not matched to a gene: 4. The CDR3 protein is CASRGLVDEQFF. Here the CDR3 DNA reads TGTGCCAGCAGAGGACTAGTAGATGAGCAGTTCTTC.

This clone was observed a single time. The rearrangement joins TRBV24-1 to TRBJ1-3; D may be TRBD1 (5 bases). The CDR3 runs 17 residues. Germline loops: CDR1 KGHDR, CDR2 SFDVKD. Trimming left V 4 bases short and J 0 bases short, with 15 bases between. CDR3 residues: CATSETRQSSSGNTIYF. CDR3 DNA: TGTGCCACCAGTGAGACCCGACAGTCGAGCTCTGGAAACACCATATATTTT.

The chain uses TRBV2 and TRBJ1-1; tentative D call: TRBD1 (6 bases). In germline, CDR1 is SNHLY, CDR2 FYNNEI. V lost 8 bases and J lost 9, with 13 bases in between. The CDR3 extends over 11 amino acids. The CDR3 coding sequence is TGTGCCAGCGACAGGAGAATAAAAGCTTTCTTT. Amino acid sequence: CASDRRIKAFF.

J is TRBJ1-6 and V is TRBV30; TRBD1 matches at 8 bases. After removal of 8 bases from V and 12 bases from J, the junction contained 12 bases not matched to a gene. This CDR3 is 13 amino acids long. Germline CDR1 reads GTSNPN; CDR2 reads SVGIG (reference sequence). The chain's CDR3 is CALRGQGARPLHF. The DNA of the CDR3 is TGTGCCCTAAGGGGGCAGGGGGCACGACCCCTCCACTTT.

This clone was observed a few times. Other DNA variants within this sample encode the same CDR3. This chain connects TRBV10-1 to TRBJ2-2, with 9 bases identical to TRBD1. The CDR3 has 16 amino acids. Germline V gene data show CDR1 as WNHNN and CDR2 as SYGVQD (reference sequence). V lost 6 bases to trimming and J lost 1 base; unmatched junction nucleotides: 6. This CDR3 reads CASSRTGALNTGELFF. Here the CDR3 DNA reads TGCGCCAGCAGCAGGACAGGGGCATTGAACACCGGGGAGCTGTTTTTT.

This sequence joins TRBV20-1 and TRBJ1-1; tentative D call: TRBD1 (6 bases). This CDR3 is built from 11 residues. Germline V gene lookup returns CDR1 DFQATT and CDR2 SNEGSKA (reference sequence). Trimming took off 4 bases at V and 5 bases at J, with 8 bases between the two ends. The CDR3, as DNA: TGCAGTGCTAACAGGGATACTGAAGCTTTCTTT. Its protein product is CSANRDTEAFF.

The chain joins TRBV6-6 to TRBJ1-6; maybe TRBD1 (6 bases). Germline CDR1 reads MNHNY; CDR2 reads SVGAGI (reference sequence). The CDR3 runs to 15 residues. Trimming took 6 bases from V and 9 from J, leaving 18 bases between them. CDR3 sequence reads: CASSTGQQGISPLHF. CDR3 nucleotide sequence: TGTGCCAGCAGCACCGGACAGCAAGGGATTTCACCCCTCCACTTT.

This clone has at least ten counts. The chain has TRBV11-2 and TRBJ1-6, with 11 bases aligning to TRBD1. Germline loops: CDR1 SGHAT, CDR2 FQNNGV. The CDR3 consists of 15 residues. With V trimmed by 4 bases and J by 10 bases, 6 bases remained unmatched. The CDR3 nucleotides are TGTGCCAGCAGCTCTAACGGACAGGGGGCCTCACCCCTCCACTTT. As protein: CASSSNGQGASPLHF.

This clone is a singleton in its sample. This rearrangement joins TRBV4-3 to TRBJ1-2, with 9 bases aligning to TRBD1. V lost 0 bases, J lost 0 bases, and 5 bases stayed unmatched. The CDR3 length is 17 residues. The germline gives CDR1 LGHNA, CDR2 YSLEER. This chain's CDR3 is CASSQEGTGPTNYGYTF. The CDR3 DNA sequence: TGCGCCAGCAGCCAAGAAGGGACAGGGCCTACTAACTATGGCTACACCTTC.

The gene calls are TRBV6-5 and TRBJ2-7; the match to TRBD2 covers 10 bases. This CDR3 region has 14 residues. J was trimmed by 9 bases and V by 6 bases; bases with no gene match: 11. Germline CDR1 reads MNHEY; CDR2 reads SVGAGI. The CDR3 spells CASRYSTSGEVQYF. As DNA, the CDR3 is TGTGCCAGCAGATACAGTACTAGCGGGGAAGTGCAGTACTTC.

The gene calls are TRBV7-9 and TRBJ2-3, with 10 bases aligning to TRBD2. Trimming took 5 bases from V and 4 from J; bases not matched to a gene: 9. Germline CDR1 SEHNR, CDR2 FQNEAQ (reference sequence). There are 16 residues in the CDR3. The CDR3 reads CASSTLAGAGADTQYF. The CDR3 DNA sequence: TGTGCCAGCAGCACCCTAGCGGGGGCCGGGGCAGATACGCAGTATTTT.

The V gene is TRBV2, the J gene TRBJ2-1; tentative D call: TRBD1 (7 bases). V was trimmed by 2 bases and J by 8 bases, leaving 16 bases between them. Germline V CDR1 and CDR2: SNHLY, FYNNEI. The CDR3 is 15 residues long. Here the CDR3 DNA reads TGTGCCAGCAGTGAACAAGGGGGCGCGGGACATGAGCAGTTCTTC. The encoded protein is CASSEQGGAGHEQFF.

The chain couples TRBV6-5 to TRBJ1-2, with a tentative D call TRBD1 (6 bases). The CDR3 sequence is 14 residues long. The V and J ends lost 4 bases and 4 bases respectively, with 13 bases between them. Germline V gene data show CDR1 as MNHEY and CDR2 as SVGAGI. CDR3 sequence reads: CASSFKAQGYGYTF. The CDR3 region has the DNA TGTGCCAGCAGTTTCAAAGCACAGGGCTATGGCTACACCTTC.

This chain connects TRBV30 to TRBJ1-2; no firm D call. Trimming pared 8 bases from V and 4 bases from J, leaving 20 bases between. This CDR3 spans 14 amino acids. Germline CDR1 GTSNPN, CDR2 SVGIG (reference sequence). CDR3 sequence: CASLARASLYGYTF. As DNA, the CDR3 is TGTGCCAGCCTGGCGAGGGCCTCTCTCTATGGCTACACCTTC.

The chain joins TRBV5-1 to TRBJ1-4; D unclear. The CDR3 consists of 14 residues. V was clipped by 7 bases and J by 4 bases, with 14 bases between them. Germline values: CDR1 SGHRS, CDR2 YFSETQ. As DNA, the CDR3 is TGCGCCAGCGCGATTACGGTTAATAATGAAAAACTGTTTTTT. Amino acid sequence: CASAITVNNEKLFF.

The chain joins TRBV5-6 to TRBJ1-1; D not resolved. CDR3 length: 16 amino acids. V was pared by 0 bases and J by 1 base, with 13 bases between. Germline V gene sequence: CDR1 SGHDT, CDR2 YYEEEE. CDR3 sequence (DNA): TGTGCCAGCAGCTTGGGGCAGGCTCGGCAGAACACTGAAGCTTTCTTT. It specifies CASSLGQARQNTEAFF.

V usage is TRBV7-2 and J usage is TRBJ1-2; TRBD1 agrees at 9 bases. Germline V gives CDR1 SGHTA, CDR2 FQGNSA. This CDR3 has 14 residues. After removal of 5 bases from V and 8 bases from J, the junction contained 9 bases not matched to a gene. The CDR3 DNA follows: TGTGCCAGCAGCACCCCGGGACAGGGTCGCGGCTACACCTTC. Amino acids: CASSTPGQGRGYTF.

J is TRBJ1-2 and V is TRBV28, with TRBD1 matching over 9 bases. Germline V lookup: CDR1 MDHEN, CDR2 SYDVKM. Trimming removed 3 bases from V and 3 bases from J; junction bases left unmatched: 5. The CDR3 length is 15 residues. The CDR3 nucleotides read TGTGCCAGCAGTTTCCGACAGGGGGGAGACTATGGCTACACCTTC. Its translation is CASSFRQGGDYGYTF.

This clone showed up just a few times. The J gene is TRBJ1-2, the V gene TRBV3-1 (or the pseudogene TRBV3-2); D perhaps matches TRBD1 (5 bases). The CDR3 runs to 15 residues. The V and J ends lost 3 bases and 3 bases respectively, with 14 bases between them. CDR1 LGHDT and CDR2 YNNKEL come from the germline V gene (reference sequence). In DNA form, the CDR3 reads TGTGCCAGCAGCCAGCCGTTTCAGGGTGACTATGGCTACACCTTC. Translated, it gives CASSQPFQGDYGYTF.

The chain employs TRBV14 and TRBJ2-3; tentative D call: TRBD1 (5 bases). The CDR3 runs 15 residues. Germline V gene lookup returns CDR1 SGHDN and CDR2 FVKESK. With 3 bases removed from V and 0 bases from J, the gap between germline ends came to 10 bases. The CDR3 reads CASSHYRSSTDTQYF. The CDR3 region has the DNA TGTGCCAGCAGCCACTACAGGTCTAGCACAGATACGCAGTATTTT.

In this sample, this clone turned up once. CDR3 sequence (DNA): TGCGCCAGCAGTGAGTCGAGGGCTAGCTTGGTCGGGGAGACCCAGTACTTC. As protein: CASSESRASLVGETQYF. This sequence joins TRBV10-1 and TRBJ2-5; D is possibly TRBD2 (5 bases). From germline, CDR1 is WNHNN and CDR2 SYGVQD (reference sequence). The ends were cut back, 0 bases at V and 5 bases at J, with 19 bases in the middle. This CDR3 region has 17 residues.